These T cell receptor beta chains were read from a single sample in a study of blood T cell repertoires in COVID-19. TCRdb keeps only in-frame clones here, not all; method: immunoSEQ multiplex PCR. Of roughly 150,000 clones listed, 84% are singletons. The sequenced material came from peripheral blood. Every receptor here comes from a woman aged 50 to 60 in a cohort sampled during active or convalescent COVID-19. Both conserved end residues are part of each CDR3. The D gene is left open where the match is weak. Rows may omit the clone size; those that give it use once, few, many or a size class.

d_gene	v_gene	abundance	j_gene	CDR3nt	CDR3aa
.	TRBV7-2	.	TRBJ2-7	TGTGCCAGCAGCTTAACTGTGGACGGCTTCAGGACTTTGGTGTTC	CASSLTVDGFRTLVF
TRBD1	TRBV19	once	TRBJ2-1	TGTGCCAGTAGAAGAGACCGGGACAGGGGTATCGATGAGCAGTTCTTC	CASRRDRDRGIDEQFF
.	TRBV3-1/TRBV3-2	.	TRBJ1-1	TGTGCCAGCAGCAGTCCGGGATTGAACACTGAAGCTTTCTTT	CASSSPGLNTEAFF
TRBD1	TRBV5-4	.	TRBJ2-7	TGTGCCAGCAGCTCCCCCGGGACAGGGGTTAGCTACGAGCAGTACTTC	CASSSPGTGVSYEQYF
TRBD1	TRBV19	.	TRBJ1-4	TGTGCCAGTAGTGGAACAACGGGACAGGGGGCAGAAAAACTGTTTTTT	CASSGTTGQGAEKLFF
TRBD2	TRBV6-6	few	TRBJ2-5	TGTGCCAGCAGTTACACCCGACTAGCGGGGCAAGAGACCCAGTACTTC	CASSYTRLAGQETQYF
.	TRBV7-9	.	TRBJ2-1	TGTGCCAGCAGCCCCCACGGGGGGCGGTACAATGAGCAGTTCTTC	CASSPHGGRYNEQFF
TRBD1	TRBV6-4	.	TRBJ1-2	TGTGCCAGCAGTGAGAGGACAGGGGGCTACTATGGCTACACCTTC	CASSERTGGYYGYTF
.	TRBV2	.	TRBJ2-3	TGTGCCAGCAGTGCAGACACAGATACGCAGTATTTT	CASSADTDTQYF
.	TRBV5-1	once	TRBJ1-5	TGCGCCAGCAGCTTGCTGGGGGGGTATAGCAATCAGCCCCAGCATTTT	CASSLLGGYSNQPQHF
TRBD1	TRBV30	.	TRBJ2-2	TGTGCCTGGAGTGTAGGCTCTGTAGGCAGGGGGCCCTGGGACCCCAACACCGGGGAGCTGTTTTTT	CAWSVGSVGRGPWDPNTGELFF
.	TRBV4-2	.	TRBJ1-1	TGTGCCAGCAGCCAAGATCTAATTATGGGGGGTAGGAACACTGAAGCTTTCTTT	CASSQDLIMGGRNTEAFF
TRBD2	TRBV5-4	.	TRBJ2-3	TGTGCCAGCAGTGCAAACCTAGCGGGGGGTACAGATACGCAGTATTTT	CASSANLAGGTDTQYF
.	TRBV7-2	once	TRBJ2-1	TGTGCCAGCAGCCTTATAGACTCCTACAATGAGCAGTTCTTC	CASSLIDSYNEQFF
.	TRBV11-1	.	TRBJ1-1	TGTGCCAGCAGCCCCGAAGGCGGGGGGCCGGGGACTGAAGCTTTCTTT	CASSPEGGGPGTEAFF
.	TRBV18	.	TRBJ1-1	TGTGCCAGCTCACTCTCCCTGGGGGGGGCCGGGACTGAAGCTTTCTTT	CASSLSLGGAGTEAFF
TRBD1	TRBV5-4	.	TRBJ1-3	TGTGCCAGCAGCTTTGACAGGGCGAACACCATATATTTT	CASSFDRANTIYF
.	TRBV3-1/TRBV3-2	once	TRBJ2-7	TGTGCCAGCAGCCAAGGCGTAACAGGAGCCCTCTCCTACGAGCAGTACTTC	CASSQGVTGALSYEQYF
TRBD1	TRBV24-1	medium-sized	TRBJ2-1	TGTGCCACCAGTGATTTGGACAGGGACTACAATGAGCAGTTCTTC	CATSDLDRDYNEQFF
TRBD1	TRBV2	.	TRBJ2-1	TGTGCCAGCAGGCCCGGGACAGGGGGGACTGAGCAGTTCTTC	CASRPGTGGTEQFF
.	TRBV7-8	.	TRBJ1-2	TGTGCCAGCAGCCGGGGGGAGGGCGGGAACTATGGCTACACCTTC	CASSRGEGGNYGYTF
.	TRBV5-4	.	TRBJ2-7	TGTGCCATAATGGACAGATTAACCTACGAGCAGTACTTC	CAIMDRLTYEQYF
.	TRBV29-1	.	TRBJ1-2	TGCAGCGTTGAAACTTCCGGGTCTGTTCGCTACACCTTC	CSVETSGSVRYTF
TRBD1	TRBV2	many	TRBJ1-1	TGTGCCAGCAGTGAAGTGGGACAGTCAAACACTGAAGCTTTCTTT	CASSEVGQSNTEAFF
TRBD2	TRBV5-1	.	TRBJ2-3	TGCGCCAGCAGGTGGGGCGGGGGGTCAGATACGCAGTATTTT	CASRWGGGSDTQYF
.	TRBV30	.	TRBJ2-1	TGTGCCTGGAGTGTAGGAGCGAGCAATGAGCAGTTCTTC	CAWSVGASNEQFF
.	TRBV19	.	TRBJ2-6	TGTGCCAGTAGTACCCCCCTGAGGTCCTCTGGGGCCAACGTCCTGACTTTC	CASSTPLRSSGANVLTF